These 7 T cell receptor beta chains came from one sample sequenced in a study of shared T cell receptors in the human thymus. Data came from immunoSEQ multiplex PCR; TCRdb stores just in-frame clones and leaves some out. The sample yields about 400,000 clones, just under 95% seen once. The sequenced sample consisted of thymocytes. The receptor set was obtained from a human donor.

The J gene is TRBJ1-2, the V gene TRBV7-6, with 9 positions matching TRBD1. The CDR3 consists of 14 residues. V shed 5 bases and J 8 bases; nucleotides not matched to a gene: 9. Per the germline V gene, CDR1 is SGHVS and CDR2 is FNYEAQ. The CDR3 nucleotides are TGTGCCAGCAGCATTTCCGGGACAGGGTACGGCTACACCTTC. This codes for CASSISGTGYGYTF.

The rearrangement uses TRBV27 and TRBJ2-3, with D uncertain. CDR3 length equals 14 residues. Deletions cut 6 bases from V and 0 bases from J, with 10 bases between. The germline V gene encodes CDR1 MNHEY and CDR2 SMNVEV (reference sequence). In nucleotides, the CDR3 is TGTGCCAGCAGCCCTGCCCATAGCACAGATACGCAGTATTTT. Its translation: CASSPAHSTDTQYF.

J is TRBJ2-1 and V is TRBV21-1; the table's TRBD2 call for D was not verified on the DNA. TRBV21-1 is designated a pseudogene. The CDR3 extends over 14 amino acids. CDR3 coding DNA: TGTGCCAGGATTCCTAGCGGGCCGGGGAATGAGCAGTTCTTC. Translated, it gives CARIPSGPGNEQFF.

This clone was seen a few times. The genes are TRBV4-3 and TRBJ2-5, with TRBD2 identical over 11 bases. V lost 0 bases to trimming and J lost 2 bases; unmatched junction nucleotides: 11. The CDR3 is made up of 19 amino acids. Germline V CDR1 and CDR2: LGHNA, YSLEER. The CDR3 protein is CASSQDKYVGLAVQETQYF. CDR3 nucleotide sequence: TGCGCCAGCAGCCAAGATAAGTATGTGGGACTAGCGGTTCAAGAGACCCAGTACTTC.

This clone appeared a single time. The chain has TRBV2 and TRBJ2-7; 11 bases line up with TRBD2. Germline values: CDR1 SNHLY, CDR2 FYNNEI. CDR3 length: 19 residues. Trimming at V came to 2 bases and at J to 0 bases, leaving 12 bases not matched to a gene. The CDR3 protein is CASSEMYSGRAILSYEQYF. CDR3 in DNA: TGTGCCAGCAGTGAAATGTATAGCGGGAGGGCCATACTCTCCTACGAGCAGTACTTC.

The genes are TRBV6-1 and TRBJ1-3, with unresolved D. The CDR3 contains 13 residues. Germline V lookup: CDR1 MNHNS, CDR2 SASEGT. The V end lost 7 bases, the J end lost 2 bases, and 9 bases lay between the germline ends. DNA of the CDR3: TGTGCCAGCACCCCCGCCCCTGGAAACACCATATATTTT. It yields the protein CASTPAPGNTIYF.

The genes are TRBV18 and TRBJ1-4; 11 bases map to TRBD1. CDR1 and CDR2 from the germline V gene are KGHSH and LQKENI. The length of the CDR3 is 19 residues. V dropped 4 bases and J dropped 7; count of bases not matched to a gene: 17. CDR3: CASSLDQVGQGAQGEKLFF. Here the CDR3 DNA reads TGTGCCAGCTCACTGGACCAAGTAGGACAGGGGGCGCAGGGTGAAAAACTGTTTTTT. The whole variable domain, filled in from reference TRBV18 and TRBJ1-4, reads NAGVMQNPRHLVRRRGQEARLRCSPMKGHSHVYWYRQLPEEGLKFMVYLQKENIIDESGMPKERFSAEFPKEGPSILRIQQVVRGDSAAYFCASSLDQVGQGAQGEKLFFGSGTQLSVL.